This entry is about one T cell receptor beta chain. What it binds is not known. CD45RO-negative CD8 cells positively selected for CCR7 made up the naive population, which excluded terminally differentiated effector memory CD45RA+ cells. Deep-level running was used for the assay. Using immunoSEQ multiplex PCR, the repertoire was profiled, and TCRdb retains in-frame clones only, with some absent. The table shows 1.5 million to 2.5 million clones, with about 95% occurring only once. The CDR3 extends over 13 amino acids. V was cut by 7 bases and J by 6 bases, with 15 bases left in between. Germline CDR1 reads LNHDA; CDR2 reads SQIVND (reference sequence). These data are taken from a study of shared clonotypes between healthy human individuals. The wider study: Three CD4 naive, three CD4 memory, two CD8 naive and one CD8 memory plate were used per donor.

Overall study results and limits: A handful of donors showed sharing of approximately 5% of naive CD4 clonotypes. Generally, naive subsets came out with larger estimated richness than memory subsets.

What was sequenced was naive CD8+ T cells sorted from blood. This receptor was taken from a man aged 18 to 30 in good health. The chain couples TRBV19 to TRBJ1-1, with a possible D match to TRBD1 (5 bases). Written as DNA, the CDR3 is TGTGCCAGTACCCTCGGGGGGGGAGCTGAAGCTTTCTTT. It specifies CASTLGGGAEAFF.